This TCR beta chain was identified in a study of T cell responses to AZD1222 COVID-19 vaccine. About the study: Second doses that came at about 4 or about 12 weeks were put together.

General study points: White British donors predominated, females outnumbered males, and clonal diversity was possibly underestimated.

On this clone: Antigen specificity is unknown.

The CDR3 is 15 amino acids. V was trimmed by 5 bases and J by 1 base, leaving 14 bases between them. Germline V gene lookup returns CDR1 SGHVS and CDR2 FNYEAQ. Clones were read by immunoSEQ multiplex PCR, and TCRdb kept only the in-frame ones, dropping some. The data hold 140,000 to 150,000 clones, with more than 85% observed a single time. The receptor comes from an adult in good health. This sample comprised peripheral blood, obtained on day 0 of AZD1222 vaccination. The V gene is TRBV7-6, the J gene TRBJ2-5; D gene uncertain. CDR3 DNA: TGTGCCAGCAGCCTGACCAGGAGACGCCAAGAGACCCAGTACTTC. Translation: CASSLTRRRQETQYF.